The next 27 T cell receptor beta chains were all read from a single sample in a study of human T cells and chemical hapten exposure. TCRdb analysed the RACE reads with MiXCR anew, one entry per CDR3 protein. There are more than 250,000 distinct CDR3 sequences in the sample; approximately 8.6% occur only once, and over 2% lies in the top ten. Described time point: pre-sensitization, week 0. Treatment given: therapeutic diphenylcyclopropenone sensitization with weekly scalp DPC. This sample comprised whole blood, obtained in connection with sensitization to the hapten diphenylcyclopropenone (DPC). These receptors were obtained from a woman in her 40s with alopecia areata. Some clones in this sample may be carry-over from other donors' samples.

V usage is TRBV7-2 and J usage is TRBJ2-7; unclear D gene. Germline CDR1 SGHTA, CDR2 FQGNSA. CDR3 size: 14 residues. V lost 2 bases and J lost 1, with 9 bases in between. The CDR3 sequence is CASSLMAVSYEQYF. The CDR3 DNA is TGTGCCAGCAGCTTAATGGCCGTATCCTACGAGCAGTACTTC. Full variable domain (remainder filled in from reference TRBV7-2 and TRBJ2-7): GAGVSQSPSNKVTEKGKDVELRCDPISGHTALYWYRQSLGQGLEFLIYFQGNSAPDKSGLPSDRFSAERTGGSVSTLTIQRTQQEDSAVYLCASSLMAVSYEQYFGPGTRLTVT.

This clonotype was counted a few times. V is TRBV13 and J is TRBJ2-3, with 7 nucleotides matching TRBD2. Trimming cost V 7 bases and J 0 bases; bases outside gene matches: 10. The CDR3 consists of 16 residues. Germline values: CDR1 PRHDT, CDR2 FYEKMQ (reference sequence). CDR3 nucleotide sequence: TGTGCCAGCACCCTCTCTAGCGGAGGGAGCACAGATACGCAGTATTTT. Its translation: CASTLSSGGSTDTQYF.

This clonotype was found a few times. The CDR3 DNA follows: TGTGCCAGCAGAACGACAGGGTATGAGACCCAGTACTTC. Translation: CASRTTGYETQYF. V and J are TRBV27 and TRBJ2-5; 7 nucleotides align to TRBD1. J was trimmed by 5 bases and V by 6 bases; bases with no gene match: 6. This CDR3 is built from 13 residues. Germline CDR1 MNHEY, CDR2 SMNVEV (reference sequence).

This chain uses TRBV6-5 with TRBJ1-6; unclear D gene. Trimming took off 0 bases at V and 0 bases at J, with 12 bases between the two ends. In germline, CDR1 is MNHEY, CDR2 SVGAGI. The CDR3 is 18 residues long. The CDR3 is CASSYSVGYSSYNSPLHF. The CDR3 bases are TGTGCCAGCAGTTACTCTGTAGGATACAGCTCCTATAATTCACCCCTCCACTTT.

The chain recombines TRBV6-5 with TRBJ2-2; tentatively, D is TRBD1 (6 bases). V lost 2 bases and J lost 4, with 14 bases in between. Germline CDR1 MNHEY, CDR2 SVGAGI. The CDR3 is 16 residues long. The CDR3 reads CASSYKAGALTGELFF. As DNA, the CDR3 is TGTGCCAGCAGTTACAAAGCAGGGGCCCTCACCGGGGAGCTGTTTTTT.

This clonotype was counted only a few times. The J gene is TRBJ2-7, the V gene TRBV29-1, with 8 bases that match TRBD1. Germline loops: CDR1 SQVTM, CDR2 ANQGSEA. The CDR3 totals 11 residues. V dropped 6 bases and J dropped 6; count of bases not matched to a gene: 4. The CDR3 DNA follows: TGCAGCGTCGGGACAGGTCTCGAGCAGTACTTC. This codes for CSVGTGLEQYF.

The V and J genes are TRBV20-1 and TRBJ2-7, with D hard to call. Trimming cost V 1 base and J 6 bases, with 16 bases left between them. The CDR3 spans 14 residues. Germline CDR1 and CDR2: DFQATT and SNEGSKA (reference sequence). The CDR3 region has the DNA TGCAGTGCTAGAGGAGCTTTAACTTCACGCGAGCAGTACTTC. It specifies CSARGALTSREQYF.

The CDR3 DNA reads TGTGCCAGCAGTTCCAACAGGGGAGGAACAACCGGGGAGCTGTTTTTT. This codes for CASSSNRGGTTGELFF. This rearrangement joins TRBV27 to TRBJ2-2; D might be TRBD1 (7 bases). The V end lost 4 bases, the J end lost 5 bases, and 17 bases lay between the germline ends. This CDR3 region has 16 residues. CDR1 MNHEY and CDR2 SMNVEV come from the germline V gene (reference sequence).

This clonotype showed up many times. The chain's CDR3 is CASSVRPDSYEQYF. The CDR3 DNA follows: TGTGCCAGCAGCGTGCGACCAGATTCCTACGAGCAGTACTTC. The chain couples TRBV9 to TRBJ2-7; no firm D call. The V end lost 2 bases, the J end lost 1 base, and 10 bases lay between the germline ends. Looked up from germline, CDR1 is SGDLS and CDR2 is YYNGEE. The CDR3 extends over 14 amino acids.

At least ten counts were recorded for this clonotype. This chain uses TRBV6-5 with TRBJ2-7; 11 bases fit TRBD2. Per germline, CDR1 MNHEY and CDR2 SVGAGI. The CDR3 covers 15 residues. The V gene end was trimmed by 6 bases and the J gene end by 2 bases; junction bases not matched to a gene: 6. This CDR3 reads CASRKLAGAPYEQYF. The CDR3 nucleotides read TGTGCCAGCAGGAAACTAGCGGGAGCTCCCTACGAGCAGTACTTC.

This chain joins TRBV12-3 or TRBV12-4 and TRBJ1-2, with TRBD1 matching over 7 bases. This CDR3 spans 13 amino acids. The J segment lost 2 bases and the V segment lost 6 bases, leaving 3 bases of the junction unmatched. The DNA for the CDR3 is TGTGCCAGCAGGGGGACAGCGAACTATGGCTACACCTTC. It yields the protein CASRGTANYGYTF.

The genes are TRBV28 and TRBJ2-1, with 9 bases lining up with TRBD1. Germline CDR1 is MDHEN and CDR2 is SYDVKM. The CDR3 has 16 residues. The V gene end was trimmed by 4 bases and the J gene end by 4 bases; junction bases not matched to a gene: 8. The DNA for the CDR3 is TGTGCCAGCAGTTCGGAGGACAGGGGACAGTACAATGAGCAGTTCTTC. Protein: CASSSEDRGQYNEQFF.

This clonotype was observed a handful of times. The V gene is TRBV3-1, the J gene TRBJ2-1; 7 bases line up with TRBD2. With V trimmed by 1 base and J by 6 bases, 9 bases remained unmatched. The length of the CDR3 is 16 residues. Germline V gene lookup returns CDR1 LGHDT and CDR2 YNNKEL (reference sequence). The CDR3 spells CASSQAGGGPINEQFF. The CDR3 nucleotides are TGTGCCAGCAGCCAAGCCGGGGGAGGGCCCATCAATGAGCAGTTCTTC.

J is TRBJ1-4 and V is TRBV20-1; D remains unclear. This CDR3 region has 12 residues. V gave up 5 bases and J gave up 1 base, with 5 bases separating them. The germline V gene has CDR1 DFQATT and CDR2 SNEGSKA (reference sequence). This CDR3 is CSAPITNEKLFF. Written as DNA, the CDR3 is TGCAGTGCTCCGATAACTAATGAAAAACTGTTTTTT.

This clonotype was found many times. The chain has TRBV29-1 and TRBJ2-3; the D gene is possibly TRBD2 (6 bases). This CDR3 is 15 amino acids long. Germline V gene lookup returns CDR1 SQVTM and CDR2 ANQGSEA. V was cut by 6 bases and J by 0 bases, with 16 bases left in between. In DNA, the CDR3 is TGCAGCGTGACCGGGGGACCAGGGAGCACAGATACGCAGTATTTT. Translating gives CSVTGGPGSTDTQYF.

Only a few counts were recorded for this clonotype. The CDR3 coding sequence is TGTGCCAGCAGCGCGACTAGCGGGTCGGATGAGCAGTTCTTC. Translating gives CASSATSGSDEQFF. The chain couples TRBV2 to TRBJ2-1; 10 bases match TRBD2. The ends lost 6 bases at V and 8 bases at J; junction bases unmatched: 7. CDR1 and CDR2 (germline): SNHLY, FYNNEI. The CDR3 length is 14 residues.

This clonotype was observed a few times. This chain uses TRBV5-5 with TRBJ2-3, with 7 nucleotides matching TRBD1. Germline assignment: CDR1 SGHKS and CDR2 YYEKEE (reference sequence). V was clipped by 3 bases and J by 5 bases; unmatched bases: 0. CDR3 length equals 12 residues. The CDR3 is CASSYRGDTQYF. CDR3 sequence (DNA): TGTGCCAGCAGCTACAGGGGAGATACGCAGTATTTT.

CDR3 coding DNA: TGTGCCAGCAGTCCAACATTGGCGGGTCAGCCCCAGCATTTT. Its protein is CASSPTLAGQPQHF. This chain uses TRBV28 with TRBJ1-5; unclear D gene. The length of the CDR3 is 14 residues. Germline V lookup: CDR1 MDHEN, CDR2 SYDVKM. V shed 5 bases and J shed 6 bases, with 14 bases lying between them.

Only a few counts were recorded for this clonotype. The rearrangement joins TRBV28 to TRBJ1-6; D call uncertain. The CDR3 spans 17 residues. CDR1 and CDR2 from the germline V gene are MDHEN and SYDVKM. Between the trimmed V and J ends, which lost 6 bases and 8 bases, there was a span of 23 bases. Here the CDR3 reads CASSPGTALQPDSPLHF. In DNA form, the CDR3 reads TGTGCCAGCAGCCCCGGTACAGCCCTTCAACCCGATTCACCCCTCCACTTT.

V is TRBV11-3 and J is TRBJ2-7; tentative D call: TRBD2 (5 bases). The V gene lost 4 bases and the J gene lost 7 bases, with 23 bases spanning the gap. CDR1 and CDR2 (germline): SGHNT, YENEEA. CDR3 length: 16 residues. CDR3 region: CASSCPRERCYVEQYF. The CDR3 nucleotides are TGTGCCAGCAGCTGCCCTAGGGAGCGGTGCTACGTAGAGCAGTACTTC.

This clonotype appeared a few times. J is TRBJ2-5 and V is TRBV5-5; 14 bases fit TRBD2. The V segment lost 1 base and the J segment 4 bases; nucleotides outside the gene matches: 9. The CDR3 covers 18 residues. Germline V gene lookup returns CDR1 SGHKS and CDR2 YYEKEE (reference sequence). For the CDR3, the DNA is TGTGCCAGCAGCTTGAGGGGACTAGCGGGAGTTGGGAGAGAGACCCAGTACTTC. Its translation: CASSLRGLAGVGRETQYF.

V gene TRBV12-3 or TRBV12-4 combines with J gene TRBJ2-1; 9 bases line up with TRBD2. The junction had 10 bases not matched to a gene; V was cut back by 7 bases and J by 0 bases. CDR3 length equals 17 residues. The CDR3, as DNA: TGTGCCAGCACCGATAGCGGGAGACCACTCTCCTACAATGAGCAGTTCTTC. Protein product: CASTDSGRPLSYNEQFF.

In nucleotides, the CDR3 is TGTGCCAGCAGTTACCTACCCCGCCGAAGCTCCTACGAGCAGTACTTC. Translated: CASSYLPRRSSYEQYF. The J gene is TRBJ2-7, the V gene TRBV6-2 or TRBV6-3; D unclear. V was trimmed by 2 bases and J by 0 bases, leaving 14 bases between them. Germline V CDR1 and CDR2: MNHEY, SVGEGT. The CDR3 contains 16 residues.

This clonotype was detected ten times or more. This chain joins TRBV6-1 and TRBJ2-3; D is undetermined. Germline loops: CDR1 MNHNS, CDR2 SASEGT. Trimming shortened V by 6 bases and J by 4 bases, and 5 bases separated the two germline ends. This CDR3 region has 11 residues. The CDR3 bases are TGTGCCAGCAGCTTACCAGATACGCAGTATTTT. Protein sequence: CASSLPDTQYF.

This rearrangement joins TRBV4-3 to TRBJ2-7; 8 nucleotides match TRBD1. CDR3 size: 16 residues. The trim removed 0 bases at V and 2 bases at J, leaving 6 bases unmatched. Looked up from germline, CDR1 is LGHNA and CDR2 is YSLEER. CDR3 bases: TGCGCCAGCAGCCAAGAAGCGACAGGGGTTCCCTACGAGCAGTACTTC. Protein sequence: CASSQEATGVPYEQYF.

V is TRBV5-1 and J is TRBJ1-3, with a weak D call TRBD1 (6 bases). The CDR3 runs 16 residues. Trimming removed 4 bases from V and 2 bases from J, with 16 bases in between. Germline lookup yields CDR1 SGHRS and CDR2 YFSETQ. The DNA of the CDR3 is TGCGCCAGCAGCCCTCAGACAGGTCGTGCTGGAAACACCATATATTTT. Encoded protein: CASSPQTGRAGNTIYF.

The V and J genes are TRBV6-2 or TRBV6-3 and TRBJ2-3; D gene ambiguous. The ends were cut back, 6 bases at V and 7 bases at J, with 23 bases in the middle. Germline CDR1 is MNHEY and CDR2 is SVGEGT. This CDR3 contains 16 residues. DNA for the CDR3: TGTGCCAGCAGCGACCCGACACAGTCGGTTAGTAATACGCAGTATTTT. It translates to CASSDPTQSVSNTQYF.